This passage covers 28 T cell receptor beta chains from one sample sequenced in a study of regulatory T cells in long-lasting Graves disease. In building TCR beta libraries, iRepertoire HTBI primers were used together with Arm-PCR of CDR3 regions. One entry per CDR3 protein results from TCRdb running MiXCR on the multiplex PCR reads. The sample records hundreds of thousands of distinct CDR3 sequences, approximately 16% being singletons. Time point noted: newly diagnosed GD, antithyroid drugs for less than 3 months. PBMC RNA was the source of the TCR library. These data are also associated with another study on T cells in Graves' hyperthyroidism and ophthalmopathy.

The sample consisted of peripheral blood mononuclear cells (PBMCs), taken at new diagnosis, from a patient treated with antithyroid drugs. The receptors originated from a man aged 40-49 years with Graves disease.

Many counts were recorded for this clonotype. This rearrangement joins TRBV7-9 to TRBJ2-5, with unresolved D. Germline loops: CDR1 SEHNR, CDR2 FQNEAQ (reference sequence). The CDR3 extends over 13 amino acids. V was shortened by 3 bases and J by 3 bases, with 8 bases between the two germline ends. CDR3 residues: CASSFSSEETQYF. The DNA for the CDR3 is TGTGCCAGCAGCTTCTCATCGGAAGAGACCCAGTACTTC.

A few counts support this clonotype. Given a much more abundant clone one base away, this may be a read error. V gene TRBV5-1 combines with J gene TRBJ2-2; TRBD2 is a possible D gene (6 bases). The CDR3 is 15 amino acids. Looked up from germline, CDR1 is SGHRS and CDR2 is YFSETQ. CDR3 residues: CASSFAGQGTGEPFF. The CDR3 DNA reads as TGCGCCAGCAGCTTCGCGGGGCAAGGCACCGGGGAGCCGTTTTTT.

This clonotype came up many times. The V call is TRBV20-1, the J call TRBJ2-7; the match to TRBD1 covers 8 bases. V shed 2 bases and J 2 bases; nucleotides not matched to a gene: 8. The V gene's germline CDR1 is DFQATT and CDR2 SNEGSKA (reference sequence). The CDR3 extends over 15 amino acids. In nucleotides, the CDR3 is TGCAGTGCTAGACCCCCGGACAGGGCGCCCTACGAGCAGTACTTC. Protein: CSARPPDRAPYEQYF.

This clonotype was seen only a few times. The gene calls are TRBV9 and TRBJ2-7; 13 nucleotides agree with TRBD2. The J segment lost 4 bases and the V segment lost 3 bases, leaving 1 base of the junction unmatched. Germline V gene data show CDR1 as SGDLS and CDR2 as YYNGEE. The CDR3 runs to 14 residues. CDR3 protein: CASSGGLAGYEQYF. As DNA, the CDR3 is TGTGCCAGCAGCGGGGGACTAGCGGGGTACGAGCAGTACTTC.

This clonotype was detected ten times or more. The V and J genes are TRBV6-1 and TRBJ1-1, with a tentative D call TRBD1 (5 bases). CDR3 size: 15 residues. Germline CDR1 reads MNHNS; CDR2 reads SASEGT. The V end lost 5 bases, the J end lost 1 base, and 14 bases lay between the germline ends. The CDR3 sequence is CASSNRGGENTEAFF. CDR3 in DNA: TGTGCCAGCAGTAACCGCGGAGGGGAGAACACTGAAGCTTTCTTT.

The sample holds many counts of this clonotype. The J gene is TRBJ1-4, the V gene TRBV7-2, with D possibly matching TRBD1 (6 bases). This CDR3 region has 14 residues. Trimming pared 1 base from V and 8 bases from J, leaving 11 bases between. The germline V gene has CDR1 SGHTA and CDR2 FQGNSA. CDR3 DNA: TGTGCCAGCAGCTTAGGCCACGGGGGCGAAAAACTGTTTTTT. It translates to CASSLGHGGEKLFF.

Many counts were recorded for this clonotype. The rearrangement links TRBV24-1 to TRBJ2-3; D not resolved. The J call is uncertain, as TRBJ2-7 better fits the DNA end. The CDR3 runs 13 residues. Germline CDR1 and CDR2: KGHDR and SFDVKD. The CDR3 DNA reads TGTGCCACCAGTGAGCCAGAGAGGAATGAGCAGTACTTC. It yields the protein CATSEPERNEQYF.

This sequence joins TRBV9 and TRBJ1-2; D call uncertain. Per germline, CDR1 SGDLS and CDR2 YYNGEE. The ends were cut back, 8 bases at V and 6 bases at J, with 14 bases in the middle. This CDR3 spans 12 amino acids. The CDR3 loop reads CASYRRTDGYTF. The CDR3 coding sequence is TGTGCCAGTTATCGACGGACCGATGGCTACACCTTC.

This clonotype was picked up many times. This sequence joins TRBV28 and TRBJ2-7; 7 nucleotides match TRBD1. Germline values: CDR1 MDHEN, CDR2 SYDVKM. The V segment lost 4 bases and the J segment 6 bases; nucleotides outside the gene matches: 12. This CDR3 is built from 15 residues. The CDR3 region has the DNA TGTGCCAGCAGTTCGACAGGGAATTTTCGACGCGAGCAGTACTTC. This gives the protein CASSSTGNFRREQYF. Complete variable domain (other parts from reference TRBV28 and TRBJ2-7): DVKVTQSSRYLVKRTGEKVFLECVQDMDHENMFWYRQDPGLGLRLIYFSYDVKMKEKGDIPEGYSVSREKKERFSLILESASTNQTSMYLCASSSTGNFRREQYFGPGTRLTVT.

This clonotype turned up a few times. A read error is possible here, since a much larger clone lies one base away. The chain links TRBV5-1 to TRBJ2-3; a weak D match, TRBD1 (6 bases). CDR1 and CDR2 from the germline V gene are SGHRS and YFSETQ. The CDR3 spans 15 residues. The V and J ends lost 4 bases and 5 bases respectively, with 17 bases between them. The CDR3 DNA is TGCGCCAGCAGCGTGGCAGGGGAGCTAGGAGATACGCAGTATTTT. Protein sequence: CASSVAGELGDTQYF.

This clonotype has at least ten counts. The chain couples TRBV18 to TRBJ2-5; D assignment may be TRBD1 or TRBD2 (5 bases each). The CDR3 runs to 14 residues. Germline V lookup: CDR1 KGHSH, CDR2 LQKENI. V was pared by 0 bases and J by 7 bases, with 12 bases between. This CDR3 reads CASSPPGAEGTQYF. For the CDR3, the DNA is TGTGCCAGCTCACCACCAGGGGCTGAGGGGACCCAGTACTTC.

This clonotype was detected many times. The gene calls are TRBV14 and TRBJ2-1; D remains ambiguous. The CDR3 consists of 15 residues. Per the germline V gene, CDR1 is SGHDN and CDR2 is FVKESK. Trimming took off 5 bases at V and 0 bases at J, with 11 bases between the two ends. The chain's CDR3 is CASSDKIVSYNEQFF. In nucleotides, the CDR3 is TGTGCCAGCAGCGATAAGATTGTCTCCTACAATGAGCAGTTCTTC.

J is TRBJ2-1 and V is TRBV7-3; a weak D match, TRBD2 (6 bases). CDR1 and CDR2 (germline): SGHTA, FQGTGA. This CDR3 has 17 amino acids. V lost 1 base and J lost 0, with 13 bases in between. The CDR3 region has the DNA TGTGCCAGCAGCTTAAAGGGCGGGGATCCCTCCTACAATGAGCAGTTCTTC. Its protein is CASSLKGGDPSYNEQFF.

This clonotype showed up just a few times. This chain links TRBV4-3 with TRBJ2-6; D is perhaps TRBD1 or TRBD2 (5 bases each). V was cut by 0 bases and J by 3 bases, with 18 bases left in between. This CDR3 contains 19 residues. Germline CDR1 is LGHNA and CDR2 is YSLEER. The CDR3 is CASSQDGKGLRVGANVLTF. The CDR3 nucleotides are TGCGCCAGCAGCCAAGATGGCAAGGGGCTGAGGGTTGGGGCCAACGTCCTGACTTTC.

This clonotype was picked up many times. The chain uses TRBV24-1 and TRBJ2-3; 11 nucleotides line up with TRBD2. The CDR3 length is 20 residues. CDR1 and CDR2 (germline): KGHDR, SFDVKD. V was pared by 0 bases and J by 2 bases, with 12 bases of the junction left unmatched. CDR3 amino acids: CATSDLTSGSEDLNTDTQYF. CDR3 nucleotides: TGTGCCACCAGTGATTTGACTAGCGGGAGCGAGGACTTAAACACAGATACGCAGTATTTT.

This clonotype was found a few times. A single base separates this from a much larger clone, so it may be a read error. The CDR3 loop reads CASSRDRPSTEAFF. The CDR3, as DNA: TGCGCCAGCAGCCGGGACCGTCCGAGCACTGAAGCTTTCTTT. The chain combines TRBV5-1 with TRBJ1-1; D possibly corresponds to TRBD1 (5 bases). V dropped 4 bases and J dropped 4 bases, with 14 bases sitting between them. CDR3 length: 14 amino acids. Germline values: CDR1 SGHRS, CDR2 YFSETQ. Using reference TRBV5-1 and TRBJ1-1 for the parts outside the CDR3, the full variable domain is KAGVTQTPRYLIKTRGQQVTLSCSPISGHRSVSWYQQTPGQGLQFLFEYFSETQRNKGNFPGRFSGRQFSNSRSEMNVSTLELGDSALYLCASSRDRPSTEAFFGQGTRLTVV.

Regarding this clonotype: Germline and junction disagree at one end, which may indicate a read error. The rearrangement uses TRBV9 and TRBJ1-2; a weak D match, TRBD1 (6 bases). Looked up from germline, CDR1 is SGDLS and CDR2 is YYNGEE. This CDR3 spans 16 amino acids. CDR3 loop: CAGSVGGEGGNYGYTF. The CDR3 DNA reads as TGTGCCGGCAGCGTAGGGGGGGAGGGAGGTAACTATGGCTACACCTTC.

V is TRBV7-3 and J is TRBJ2-5, with D possibly being TRBD1 (5 bases). Germline assignment: CDR1 SGHTA and CDR2 FQGTGA. This CDR3 region has 13 residues. Deletions cut 5 bases from V and 2 bases from J, with 9 bases between. CDR3 protein: CASSKTGQETQYF. For the CDR3, the DNA is TGTGCCAGCAGCAAAACAGGACAAGAGACCCAGTACTTC.

This clonotype was counted between two and nine times. The rearrangement uses TRBV6-1 and TRBJ2-3, with 7 bases fitting TRBD1. CDR1 is MNHNS, CDR2 SASEGT, per germline. This CDR3 is built from 17 residues. Unmatched junction bases numbered 15, after V lost 5 bases and J lost 4 bases. The CDR3 loop is CASSNRQGPSRADTQYF. For the CDR3, the DNA is TGTGCCAGCAGTAACCGACAGGGACCATCCCGGGCAGATACGCAGTATTTT.

This clonotype was detected ten times or more. This chain connects TRBV6-2 or TRBV6-3 to TRBJ2-7; 8 nucleotides line up with TRBD2. V lost 2 bases and J lost 2; bases outside the gene matches: 2. This CDR3 is built from 14 residues. Germline CDR1 reads MNHEY; CDR2 reads SVGEGT. This CDR3 is CASSYGRGAYEQYF. The DNA of the CDR3 is TGTGCCAGCAGTTACGGGCGGGGGGCCTACGAGCAGTACTTC.

Of note for this clonotype: A much larger clone lies a single base off, so this may be a read error. The CDR3 does not close with the conserved phenylalanine or tryptophan, likely indicating a read error. CDR3 in DNA: TGTGCCAGCACTGGGAGGTTGGGCACAGATACGCAGTATTTA. Protein product: CASTGRLGTDTQYL. The genes are TRBV12-3 or TRBV12-4 and TRBJ2-3; possible D gene TRBD2, 6 bases. Between the trimmed V and J ends, which lost 7 bases and 1 base, there was a span of 12 bases. This CDR3 has 14 residues.

The V gene is TRBV4-1, the J gene TRBJ1-1; no firm D call. This CDR3 spans 14 amino acids. V was clipped by 2 bases and J by 1 base, with 8 bases between them. CDR1 is MGHRA and CDR2 is YSYEKL in the germline V gene. Written as DNA, the CDR3 is TGCGCCAGCAGCCAAAAAGTCGCGAACACTGAAGCTTTCTTT. Translating gives CASSQKVANTEAFF.

The chain's CDR3 is CSVEVASLNYGYTF. Written as DNA, the CDR3 is TGCAGCGTTGAAGTAGCTTCGCTCAACTATGGCTACACCTTC. This chain links TRBV29-1 with TRBJ1-2; D remains unclear. The CDR3 covers 14 residues. V was shortened by 1 base and J by 2 bases, with 11 bases between the two germline ends. Germline assignment: CDR1 SQVTM and CDR2 ANQGSEA.

Ten or more counts support this clonotype. The chain carries TRBV12-3 or TRBV12-4 and TRBJ2-7; tentatively, D is TRBD2 (5 bases). This CDR3 is 14 amino acids long. With 4 bases removed from V and 3 bases from J, the gap between germline ends came to 13 bases. CDR3 amino acids: CASSYASGSYEQYF. The CDR3 region has the DNA TGTGCCAGCAGTTATGCCTCGGGGAGCTACGAGCAGTACTTC.

Ten or more counts support this clonotype. This chain connects TRBV5-6 to TRBJ2-3; maybe TRBD2 (6 bases). The germline gives CDR1 SGHDT, CDR2 YYEEEE. V gave up 5 bases and J gave up 8 bases, with 15 bases separating them. This CDR3 is built from 13 residues. The CDR3 nucleotides read TGTGCCAGCAGAACCTCCGGAGGGGTTACGCAGTATTTT. Its protein product is CASRTSGGVTQYF.

In this sample, this clonotype turned up many times. The genes are TRBV18 and TRBJ1-4; the D is unclear. This CDR3 spans 15 amino acids. Germline V CDR1 and CDR2: KGHSH, LQKENI. V lost 2 bases and J lost 0, with 7 bases in between. CDR3 loop: CASSPSPTTNEKLFF. In DNA form, the CDR3 reads TGTGCCAGCTCACCATCTCCGACAACTAATGAAAAACTGTTTTTT.

Of note for this clonotype: Given the absence of the conserved phenylalanine or tryptophan at the CDR3 end, a read error is likely. The V gene is TRBV7-9, the J gene TRBJ2-5; no definite D call. Trimming pared 0 bases from V and 6 bases from J, leaving 11 bases between. The CDR3 extends over 14 amino acids. Germline V gene lookup returns CDR1 SEHNR and CDR2 FQNEAQ (reference sequence). In DNA, the CDR3 is TGTGCCAGCAGCTTAGCGACCCCCCCAAAGACCCAGTACTCC. Its translation: CASSLATPPKTQYS.

In its sample, this clonotype was seen many times. DNA of the CDR3: TGCGCCAGCAGTGAATCGGGTTGGAGGGGGTCAGATACGCAGTATTTT. It translates to CASSESGWRGSDTQYF. The V and J genes are TRBV10-2 and TRBJ2-3; the D gene could be TRBD1 or TRBD2 (6 bases each). CDR1 is WSHSY and CDR2 is SAAADI in the germline V gene. The length of the CDR3 is 16 residues. The V end was cut by 3 bases, the J end by 4 bases, with 17 bases between.